This is a list of T cell receptor beta chains from one sample in a study of T-cell reconstitution after alpha-beta-depleted transplantation in children. TCRdb analysed the PCR reads with MiXCR anew, one entry per CDR3 protein. The sample holds roughly 200,000 distinct CDR3 sequences, approximately 7% seen once. The specimen comprised PBMCs, sampled before TCRalphabeta/CD19-depleted stem cell transplant. The receptor set was obtained from a boy between 2 and 10 years old with acute lymphoblastic leukemia, due to receive a stem cell transplant. Both conserved end residues are part of each CDR3. D genes are given only for firm matches. The size field is filled for only some rows; it gives once, few, many or a size class.

J: TRBJ1-1
D: -
size: many
V: TRBV28
DNA: TGTGCCAGCAGTTCGACTCCGAAGGGCACTGAAGCTTTCTTT
CDR3: CASSSTPKGTEAFF

J: TRBJ2-7
D: -
size: -
V: TRBV7-9
DNA: TGTGCCAGCAGCTTGGGGGCGGTCGAGCAGTACTTC
CDR3: CASSLGAVEQYF

J: TRBJ2-5
D: -
size: many
V: TRBV20-1
DNA: TGCAGTGCTACAGGAGGGGGGTCCCAAGAGACCCAGTACTTC
CDR3: CSATGGGSQETQYF

J: TRBJ1-1
D: -
size: few
V: TRBV6-1
DNA: TGTGCCAGCAGTGAACGGGGTGGGAACACTGAAGCTTTCTTT
CDR3: CASSERGGNTEAFF

J: TRBJ1-2
D: -
size: few
V: TRBV3-1
DNA: TGTGCCAGCAGCCAAGAGAGGGCGTCCTATGGCTACACCTTC
CDR3: CASSQERASYGYTF

J: TRBJ2-7
D: -
size: many
V: TRBV28
DNA: TGTGCCAGCAGTTTCACCTACGAGCAGTACTTC
CDR3: CASSFTYEQYF

J: TRBJ2-1
D: -
size: many
V: TRBV20-1
DNA: TGCAGTGCTAGCGGGAGACATGACGATGAGCAGTTCTTC
CDR3: CSASGRHDDEQFF

J: TRBJ2-1
D: -
size: few
V: TRBV2
DNA: TGTGCCAGCAGGCCCCAGGGAATCAATGAGCAGTTCTTC
CDR3: CASRPQGINEQFF

J: TRBJ2-7
D: TRBD1
size: many
V: TRBV18
DNA: TGTGCCAGCTCACCACCGACGACAGGGTCCTACGAGCAGTACTTC
CDR3: CASSPPTTGSYEQYF

J: TRBJ2-5
D: TRBD2
size: many
V: TRBV5-1
DNA: TGCGCCAGCAGCTCTGAACCTAGCGGGGGAGCGTCAGAGACCCAGTACTTC
CDR3: CASSSEPSGGASETQYF

J: TRBJ2-1
D: -
size: many
V: TRBV28
DNA: TGTGCCAGCAGTTCTCGCGGTTCCTACAATGAGCAGTTCTTC
CDR3: CASSSRGSYNEQFF

J: TRBJ1-1
D: -
size: few
V: TRBV7-6
DNA: TGTGCCAGCAGCTCTGATGGTGGGACTGAAGCTTTCTTT
CDR3: CASSSDGGTEAFF

J: TRBJ2-7
D: -
size: many
V: TRBV6-5
DNA: TGTGCCAGCAGCCAACAAATCGGGACGGGGACCTACGAGCAGTACTTC
CDR3: CASSQQIGTGTYEQYF

J: TRBJ2-7
D: -
size: many
V: TRBV4-3
DNA: TGCGCCAGCAGCCAAGGTCGGACGGCCTACGAGCAGTACTTC
CDR3: CASSQGRTAYEQYF

J: TRBJ2-5
D: -
size: many
V: TRBV7-8
DNA: TGTGCCAGCAGCATGACTAGGGGTGGGACCCAGTACTTC
CDR3: CASSMTRGGTQYF

J: TRBJ1-2
D: -
size: -
V: TRBV3-1
DNA: TGTGCCAGCAGCCATAGTGAGATACTCCTAGCGAACCGATATGGCTACACCTTC
CDR3: CASSHSEILLANRYGYTF

J: TRBJ2-1
D: TRBD2
size: many
V: TRBV12-3/TRBV12-4
DNA: TGTGCCAGCTCCCGGGAGGGCTCCTACAATGAGCAGTTCTTC
CDR3: CASSREGSYNEQFF

J: TRBJ2-1
D: TRBD1
size: many
V: TRBV20-1
DNA: TGCAGTGCTTCCCGGGGACAGGGGACCAATGAGCAGTTCTTC
CDR3: CSASRGQGTNEQFF

J: TRBJ2-7
D: -
size: many
V: TRBV2
DNA: TGTGCCAGCAGTGAACTTGGTGGCACAGCCTACGAGCAGTACTTC
CDR3: CASSELGGTAYEQYF

J: TRBJ2-7
D: -
size: many
V: TRBV29-1
DNA: TGCAGCGTTGGGGTAGCGGAAACCGAGCAGTACTTC
CDR3: CSVGVAETEQYF

J: TRBJ1-6
D: TRBD1
size: many
V: TRBV27
DNA: TGTGCCAGCAGTTCCGGACAGGAAAAATCACCCCTCCACTTT
CDR3: CASSSGQEKSPLHF

J: TRBJ1-4
D: -
size: many
V: TRBV7-2
DNA: TGTGCCAGCGTGCTTCAGCAAGGGGGTGAAAAACTGTTTTTT
CDR3: CASVLQQGGEKLFF

J: TRBJ2-7
D: -
size: many
V: TRBV3-1
DNA: TGTGCCAGCAGCCGTACCTACGAGCAGTACTTC
CDR3: CASSRTYEQYF

J: TRBJ1-1
D: -
size: many
V: TRBV20-1
DNA: TGCAGTGCTAGAGATCCTATGACAGTTAACACTGAAGCTTTCTTT
CDR3: CSARDPMTVNTEAFF